The rows below give T cell receptor beta chains drawn from one sample of a study of beta chain features in type 1 diabetes. Sequencing used immunoSEQ multiplex PCR; TCRdb keeps in-frame clones, though not all of them. The data hold 500,000 to 850,000 clones, with about 14% observed a single time. Sequencing was performed on naive CD4+ T cells from blood. The receptors come from a young man with type 1 diabetes. Each CDR3 is given with its conserved first and last residue. A D gene is named only where the DNA matches it firmly. Clone size is shown for a subset of rows, as once, few, many or a class of expanded clone.

TRBJ1-2 | TRBV25-1 | NA | NA | TGTGCCAGCAGTGAATATCGGTATGGCTACACCTTC | CASSEYRYGYTF
TRBJ2-7 | TRBV25-1 | NA | few | TGTGCCAGCAGGCCGGCAGGGTCACCGACCCGCACTTGGGAGCAGTACTTC | CASRPAGSPTRTWEQYF
TRBJ2-5 | TRBV25-1 | TRBD2 | NA | TGTGCCAGCAGACGACTAGCGGGGGGGATGCAAGAGACCCAGTACTTC | CASRRLAGGMQETQYF
TRBJ2-7 | TRBV2 | NA | NA | TGTGCCAGCAGTGGAACAGGGCTCGAGCAGTACTTC | CASSGTGLEQYF
TRBJ2-1 | TRBV5-1 | TRBD2 | few | TGCGCCAGCAGCTTGGGACTAGCGGGAGGTAATGAGCAGTTCTTC | CASSLGLAGGNEQFF
TRBJ2-3 | TRBV2 | NA | few | TGTGCCAGCAGTGGCCGGGACTCGTCGGGCACAGATACGCAGTATTTT | CASSGRDSSGTDTQYF
TRBJ1-2 | TRBV19 | NA | NA | TGTGCCAGTAGTGCTTCGAGCTATGGCTACACCTTC | CASSASSYGYTF
TRBJ2-2 | TRBV28 | NA | few | TGTGCCAGCATGCGCGGGTACACCGGGGAGCTGTTTTTT | CASMRGYTGELFF
TRBJ1-5 | TRBV28 | TRBD1 | NA | TGTGCCAGCAGTGGGACAGGGAGCGGACAGCCCCAGCATTTT | CASSGTGSGQPQHF
TRBJ2-7 | TRBV13 | NA | NA | TGTGCCAGTTTACAGGAGGGATTCACCTACGAGCAGTACTTC | CASLQEGFTYEQYF
TRBJ1-4 | TRBV30 | TRBD1 | NA | TGTGCCTGCGGACAGGGGAATGAAAAACTGTTTTTT | CACGQGNEKLFF
TRBJ2-2 | TRBV30 | NA | few | TGTGCCTGGAGTGAGTCCGGGGAGCTGTTTTTT | CAWSESGELFF
TRBJ2-1 | TRBV18 | NA | NA | TGTGCCAGCTCACCAAGGAGCGCCGAGCCCTACAATGAGCAGTTCTTC | CASSPRSAEPYNEQFF
TRBJ1-5 | TRBV30 | NA | few | TGTGCCTGGAGCTACGCGGATAATCAGCCCCAGCATTTT | CAWSYADNQPQHF
TRBJ1-6 | TRBV4-3 | NA | few | TGCGCCAGCAGCCAAGAATCCTTTAATTCACCCCTCCACTTT | CASSQESFNSPLHF
TRBJ1-5 | TRBV7-2 | NA | few | TGTGCCAGCAGCCCCGGAGGCGCCCAGCATTTT | CASSPGGAQHF
TRBJ1-1 | TRBV6-6 | TRBD1 | NA | TGTGCCATGAGAGACAGGGGCGTGAACACTGAAGCTTTCTTT | CAMRDRGVNTEAFF
TRBJ1-1 | TRBV21-1 | NA | NA | TGTGCCAGCAGCAAAGACCCGCCAAAAGTGGTGAACACTGAAGCTTTCTTT | CASSKDPPKVVNTEAFF
TRBJ2-1 | TRBV19 | NA | NA | TGTGCCAGTAGTATTGGACAGCTCAGGGACAATGAGCAGTTCTTC | CASSIGQLRDNEQFF
TRBJ2-7 | TRBV7-2 | TRBD2 | NA | TGTGCCAGCAGCTTGGGACCTAGCGGGGGGTCCTACGAGCAGTACTTC | CASSLGPSGGSYEQYF
TRBJ2-1 | TRBV7-3 | NA | few | TGTGCCAGCAGCCCCGGAGGGGGGACCTACAATGAGCAGTTCTTC | CASSPGGGTYNEQFF
TRBJ2-1 | TRBV4-1 | TRBD2 | NA | TGCGCCAGCAGCCCCCAACTGGGGTATTTGACTAGCGGGAGTACCTACAATGAGCAGTTCTTC | CASSPQLGYLTSGSTYNEQFF
TRBJ1-1 | TRBV5-1 | NA | NA | TGCGCCAGTAGACAGGATTTGAACACTGAAGCTTTCTTT | CASRQDLNTEAFF
TRBJ1-3 | TRBV10-2 | NA | NA | TGCGCCAGCACTACCTTGACAGGCGGCTCTGGAAACACCATATATTTT | CASTTLTGGSGNTIYF
TRBJ2-7 | TRBV7-2 | NA | NA | TGTGCCAGCAGCTTAGAGGGCAGGAACCCCTACTACGAGCAGTACTTC | CASSLEGRNPYYEQYF
TRBJ1-1 | TRBV7-9 | NA | few | TGTGCCAGCAGCCCCGGTGATTACCAGGTCACTGAAGCTTTCTTT | CASSPGDYQVTEAFF
TRBJ2-3 | TRBV18 | NA | NA | TGTGCCAGCTCACCCCGACTAGTTGTCACAGATACGCAGTATTTT | CASSPRLVVTDTQYF
TRBJ1-1 | TRBV28 | NA | few | TGTGCCAGCAGTTTAAGGGGTGGCACTGAAGCTTTCTTT | CASSLRGGTEAFF
TRBJ2-2 | TRBV5-1 | NA | few | TGCGCCAGCAGCCCGACTAGGGACCAAGGCGGGGAGCTGTTTTTT | CASSPTRDQGGELFF
TRBJ2-1 | TRBV30 | NA | few | TGTGCCTGGGTTAGACTCTCCCAGGGTGAGCAGTTCTTC | CAWVRLSQGEQFF
TRBJ1-2 | TRBV19 | TRBD1 | NA | TGTGCCAGTAGTACACAGGGAGGGGGCGATGGCTACACCTTC | CASSTQGGGDGYTF
TRBJ2-5 | TRBV9 | NA | few | TGTGCCAGCAGCGTAGGAGGAGGGTCCCAAGAGACCCAGTACTTC | CASSVGGGSQETQYF
TRBJ2-1 | TRBV14 | TRBD1 | few | TGTGCCAGCAGCCAAGGGACAGGCGACTACAATGAGCAGTTCTTC | CASSQGTGDYNEQFF
TRBJ2-5 | TRBV5-1 | NA | NA | TGCGCCAGCAGCCCAGGGATACAAGAGACCCAGTACTTC | CASSPGIQETQYF
TRBJ2-7 | TRBV7-2 | TRBD1 | NA | TGTGCCAGCAGCTGGGACAGGGGGGTCTACGAGCAGTACTTC | CASSWDRGVYEQYF
TRBJ2-3 | TRBV7-2 | NA | few | TGTGCCAGCAGCGGCGGGGCTCCCACAGATACGCAGTATTTT | CASSGGAPTDTQYF
TRBJ1-2 | TRBV7-9 | NA | few | TGTGCCAGCAGCTTCTCCGATCCGGATGGCTACACCTTC | CASSFSDPDGYTF
TRBJ2-3 | TRBV19 | NA | NA | TGTGCCAGTAGTACGACCCGCACAGATACGCAGTATTTT | CASSTTRTDTQYF
TRBJ1-1 | TRBV19 | NA | few | TGTGCCAGTAGTAACTGGAGCACTGAAGCTTTCTTT | CASSNWSTEAFF
TRBJ2-3 | TRBV19 | TRBD2 | once | TGTGCCAGTAGCCCTACTAGCGGCTCTAGCACAGATACGCAGTATTTT | CASSPTSGSSTDTQYF
TRBJ1-4 | TRBV30 | NA | few | TGTGCCTGGAATCAGGGACGGGGTGAAAAACTGTTTTTT | CAWNQGRGEKLFF
TRBJ2-1 | TRBV2 | NA | few | TGTGCCAGCAGCATACAGGGTTACCTAAACAATGAGCAGTTCTTC | CASSIQGYLNNEQFF
TRBJ2-3 | TRBV6-5 | NA | few | TGTGCCAGCAGTTTTGCAGATACGCAGTATTTT | CASSFADTQYF
TRBJ1-1 | TRBV30 | NA | NA | TGTGCCTGGGGAAGGAACACTGAAGCTTTCTTT | CAWGRNTEAFF
TRBJ1-5 | TRBV7-2 | NA | NA | TGTGCCAGCACCCTGGGGGGGGCCAATCAGCCCCAGCATTTT | CASTLGGANQPQHF
TRBJ2-7 | TRBV19 | NA | few | TGTGCCAGCCGATTCCGGACGGGTACCTACGAGCAGTACTTC | CASRFRTGTYEQYF
TRBJ1-3 | TRBV9 | TRBD1 | few | TGTGCCAGCAGCGCTACCGGACAGGGAGGAAACACCATATATTTT | CASSATGQGGNTIYF
TRBJ1-1 | TRBV7-9 | NA | few | TGTGCCAGCAGCTTATATAGCACTGAAGCTTTCTTT | CASSLYSTEAFF
TRBJ2-1 | TRBV7-7 | NA | NA | TGTGCTAGCAGCCCGGACGGATACAATGAGCAGTTCTTC | CASSPDGYNEQFF
TRBJ1-1 | TRBV5-6 | NA | few | TGTGCCAGCAGCTTAGGGAGGACTGAAGCTTTCTTT | CASSLGRTEAFF